This is a list of T cell receptor beta chains from one sample in a study of blood T cell repertoires in COVID-19. Assay used: immunoSEQ multiplex PCR; TCRdb lists only in-frame clones, some missing. The sample includes about 260,000 clones, 88% of them seen just once. Sequencing was done on a sample of PBMCs or T cells enriched from blood (not recorded which). The receptors shown here come from a woman aged 50 to 65 who had recovered from COVID-19. CDR3s include the opening cysteine and the closing phenylalanine or tryptophan. A D gene is named only where the DNA matches it firmly. Rows may omit the clone size; those that give it use once, few, many or a size class.

TRBJ2-2 | 15 | TRBD2 | TRBV27 | NA | CASRPGGGYGGELFF | TGTGCCAGCAGGCCCGGGGGGGGGTATGGTGGGGAGCTGTTTTTT
TRBJ2-7 | 15 | TRBD2 | TRBV30 | NA | CAWTRGGSRGYEQYF | TGTGCCTGGACCCGAGGCGGGAGTCGGGGCTACGAGCAGTACTTC
TRBJ2-6 | 14 | NA | TRBV28 | once | CASISSSGANVLTF | TGTGCCAGCATCTCGAGCTCTGGGGCCAACGTCCTGACTTTC
TRBJ2-1 | 15 | NA | TRBV19 | NA | CASSTGTRAGNEQFF | TGTGCCAGTAGTACGGGGACACGGGCGGGCAATGAGCAGTTCTTC
TRBJ1-5 | 13 | NA | TRBV5-1 | NA | CASSLAGSQPQHF | TGCGCCAGCAGCTTGGCGGGTAGTCAGCCCCAGCATTTT
TRBJ1-1 | 16 | TRBD1 | TRBV6-6 | NA | CASSRLYRQGKTEAFF | TGTGCCAGCAGTCGACTTTATAGACAGGGTAAGACTGAAGCTTTCTTT
TRBJ2-3 | 15 | TRBD2 | TRBV7-2 | NA | CASSMRTSGRDTQYF | TGTGCCAGCAGCATGCGGACTAGCGGGCGGGATACGCAGTATTTT
TRBJ2-3 | 16 | NA | TRBV15 | NA | CATSRDISSATDTQYF | TGTGCCACCAGCAGAGATATATCCAGTGCCACAGATACGCAGTATTTT
TRBJ2-1 | 11 | NA | TRBV11-1 | NA | CASSLQEEQFF | TGTGCCAGCAGCTTACAGGAAGAGCAGTTCTTC
TRBJ1-2 | 13 | NA | TRBV28 | NA | CASSPPGSYGYTF | TGTGCCAGCAGTCCCCCAGGATCCTATGGCTACACCTTC
TRBJ1-5 | 14 | TRBD1 | TRBV19 | NA | CASSRDRGFQPQHF | TGTGCCAGTAGTCGGGACAGGGGTTTTCAGCCCCAGCATTTT
TRBJ2-1 | 16 | TRBD2 | TRBV2 | NA | CASSVLGEGSYNEQFF | TGTGCCAGCAGTGTTTTAGGGGAGGGCTCCTACAATGAGCAGTTCTTC
TRBJ2-3 | 14 | NA | TRBV9 | NA | CASSFGGVTDTQYF | TGTGCCAGCAGCTTCGGGGGAGTCACAGATACGCAGTATTTT
TRBJ1-1 | 16 | NA | TRBV7-5 | NA | CARSLGGKTMNTEAFF | TGTGCCAGAAGCTTAGGCGGGAAGACCATGAACACTGAAGCTTTCTTT
TRBJ2-5 | 13 | TRBD1 | TRBV10-3 | NA | CAISPGQQETQYF | TGTGCCATCAGTCCGGGACAGCAAGAGACCCAGTACTTC
TRBJ2-5 | 14 | NA | TRBV5-4 | NA | CASSPAGRQETQYF | TGTGCCAGCAGCCCCGCGGGACGGCAAGAGACCCAGTACTTC
TRBJ2-5 | 15 | NA | TRBV5-1 | NA | CASSLSGGEGETQYF | TGCGCCAGCAGCTTGTCCGGGGGAGAGGGGGAGACCCAGTACTTC
TRBJ1-1 | 11 | NA | TRBV20-1 | NA | CSGQKNTEAFF | TGCAGTGGCCAGAAAAACACTGAAGCTTTCTTT
TRBJ2-2 | 15 | NA | TRBV6-4 | once | CASSDPTTPTGELFF | TGTGCCAGCAGTGACCCGACTACACCCACCGGGGAGCTGTTTTTT
TRBJ1-2 | 16 | NA | TRBV3-1/TRBV3-2 | NA | CASSQNGAQEGYGYTF | TGTGCCAGCAGCCAAAACGGGGCCCAGGAGGGCTATGGCTACACCTTC
TRBJ1-2 | 19 | TRBD1 | TRBV7-2 | NA | CASSLGGPYIGQGDYGYTF | TGTGCCAGCAGCTTAGGGGGCCCCTATATTGGACAGGGAGACTATGGCTACACCTTC
TRBJ1-2 | 16 | TRBD1 | TRBV10-2 | NA | CASSVSGGVSPYGYTF | TGCGCCAGCAGTGTTTCAGGGGGCGTTTCTCCCTATGGCTACACCTTC
TRBJ1-1 | 13 | NA | TRBV6-7 | once | CASSYTVNTEAFF | TGTGCCAGCAGTTACACGGTGAACACTGAAGCTTTCTTT
TRBJ1-1 | 14 | NA | TRBV5-1 | NA | CASSGGQGNTEAFF | TGCGCCAGCAGCGGGGGACAAGGGAACACTGAAGCTTTCTTT
TRBJ1-5 | 14 | TRBD1 | TRBV20-1 | NA | CSASVTGSNQPQHF | TGCAGTGCTAGTGTGACAGGGAGCAATCAGCCCCAGCATTTT
TRBJ1-6 | 14 | TRBD1 | TRBV5-1 | NA | CASSQGGKESPLHF | TGCGCCAGCAGCCAGGGGGGAAAGGAGTCACCCCTCCACTTT
TRBJ1-2 | 16 | TRBD1 | TRBV5-1 | few | CASSDRAKTTDYGYTF | TGCGCCAGCTCCGACAGGGCCAAAACAACGGACTATGGCTACACCTTC
TRBJ1-1 | 15 | NA | TRBV6-1 | NA | CASSERGYMGSEAFF | TGTGCCAGCAGTGAACGGGGGTATATGGGGTCTGAAGCTTTCTTT